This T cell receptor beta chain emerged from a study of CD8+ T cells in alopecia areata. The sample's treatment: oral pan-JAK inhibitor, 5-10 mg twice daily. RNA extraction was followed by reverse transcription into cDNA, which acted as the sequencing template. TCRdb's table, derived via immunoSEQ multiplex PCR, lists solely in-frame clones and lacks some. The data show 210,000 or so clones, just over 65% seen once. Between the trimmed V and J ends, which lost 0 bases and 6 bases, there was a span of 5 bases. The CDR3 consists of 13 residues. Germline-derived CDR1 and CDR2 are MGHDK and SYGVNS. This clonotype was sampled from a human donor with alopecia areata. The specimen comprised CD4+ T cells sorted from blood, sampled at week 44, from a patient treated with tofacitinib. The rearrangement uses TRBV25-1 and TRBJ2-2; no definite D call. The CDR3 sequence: CASSEYGSGELFF. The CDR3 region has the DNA TGTGCCAGCAGTGAATATGGATCCGGGGAGCTGTTTTTT.